This T cell receptor beta chain was sequenced during a study of CD8 T cells in ankylosing spondylitis. Study-wide findings and caveats: One TCR beta motif, made up of fewer than 10 highly homologous variants, appeared characteristic of ankylosing spondylitis blood. Certain motif variants had earlier been reported in reactive arthritis synovial fluid and blood. Disease-linked clones bore a CD8+ phenotype, appearing relatively rarely in peripheral blood. Researchers reportedly found disease-linked clones significantly enriched in matched ankylosing spondylitis synovial fluid.

Molecular-barcoded quantitative 5'-RACE produced these TCR beta libraries. MiXCR was run by TCRdb on the 5' RACE reads, yielding one entry per CDR3 protein. This table has about 440,000 distinct CDR3 sequences, roughly a sixth appearing once. In this sample, this clonotype turned up a few times. The target antigen is unknown. The source is a male donor with ankylosing spondylitis. Sequencing input: blood, either unsorted or a sorted T cell fraction (not recorded which).

This chain's CDR3 is CASSGTSGTQYF. In DNA form, the CDR3 reads TGTGCCAGCAGTGGGACTAGCGGGACCCAGTACTTC. The rearrangement joins TRBV6-5 to TRBJ2-5; 11 nucleotides match TRBD2. Germline V CDR1 and CDR2: MNHEY, SVGAGI. J lost 7 bases, V lost 5 bases, and 0 bases had no gene match. The CDR3 consists of 12 residues.